This passage covers 18 T cell receptor beta chains from one sample sequenced in a study of human T cells and chemical hapten exposure. Regarding time point: pre-sensitization, week 0. Treatment here: therapeutic diphenylcyclopropenone sensitization with weekly scalp DPC. A single record per CDR3 protein comes from TCRdb applying MiXCR to the RACE reads. The sample lists approximately 400,000 distinct CDR3 sequences; less than 6.5% were seen once. The sequenced sample was whole blood, obtained in connection with sensitization to the hapten diphenylcyclopropenone (DPC). Source of these receptors: a woman between 50 and 59 years old with alopecia areata. Some clones in this sample may be carry-over from other donors' samples.

This clonotype was picked up many times. J is TRBJ2-5 and V is TRBV6-6; possibly TRBD1 for D (6 bases). CDR3 length: 14 amino acids. Germline CDR1 is MNHNY and CDR2 is SVGAGI (reference sequence). V was pared by 2 bases and J by 2 bases, with 9 bases between. In DNA, the CDR3 is TGTGCCAGCAGTTACGTGGACAGTCAAGAGACCCAGTACTTC. Translated: CASSYVDSQETQYF.

This clonotype appeared a few times. The gene calls are TRBV9 and TRBJ2-2; 8 bases are shared with TRBD2. The CDR3 spans 16 residues. Trimming at V came to 5 bases and at J to 5 bases, leaving 11 bases not matched to a gene. Germline V lookup: CDR1 SGDLS, CDR2 YYNGEE. The CDR3 DNA follows: TGTGCCAGCAGTGGGGATGCGGGGGGCCCAACCGGGGAGCTGTTTTTT. It encodes CASSGDAGGPTGELFF.

This clonotype was counted at least ten times. V is TRBV20-1 and J is TRBJ1-1; the D gene is possibly TRBD1 (6 bases). The CDR3 contains 13 residues. Germline assignment: CDR1 DFQATT and CDR2 SNEGSKA (reference sequence). Trimming cost V 6 bases and J 5 bases, with 16 bases left between them. The CDR3 DNA follows: TGCAGTGCCCGAGGGGGACTTCAAACTGAAGCTTTCTTT. Translated: CSARGGLQTEAFF.

On this clonotype itself: Possible read error: a much larger clone is one base away. The chain has TRBV7-6 and TRBJ2-5, with D maybe TRBD1 (6 bases). The CDR3 spans 14 residues. In germline, CDR1 is SGHVS, CDR2 FNYEAQ. Deletions cut 5 bases from V and 6 bases from J, with 16 bases between. The CDR3 loop is CASSRRTDQKTQYF. DNA for the CDR3: TGTGCCAGCAGCCGCCGGACAGATCAAAAGACCCAGTACTTC.

This clonotype was counted between two and nine times. The chain joins TRBV10-2 to TRBJ1-4; no firm D call. V lost 2 bases to trimming and J lost 3 bases, with 7 bases between them. From germline, CDR1 is WSHSY and CDR2 SAAADI. CDR3 length: 14 residues. CDR3 bases: TGCGCCAGCAGTGAGGGCAGAGCTAATGAAAAACTGTTTTTT. Protein sequence: CASSEGRANEKLFF.

This clonotype was detected many times. This rearrangement joins TRBV29-1 to TRBJ2-7; a weak D match, TRBD2 (7 bases). Germline V gives CDR1 SQVTM, CDR2 ANQGSEA. Trimming pared 4 bases from V and 6 bases from J, leaving 22 bases between. This CDR3 contains 15 residues. The CDR3 here is CSVGSTARGGFEQYF. The CDR3 coding sequence is TGCAGCGTTGGGTCGACAGCAAGGGGGGGATTCGAGCAGTACTTC.

The gene calls are TRBV9 and TRBJ2-2, with TRBD2 identical over 10 bases. J gave up 1 base and V 0 bases, and 0 bases lay outside the gene matches. Germline loops: CDR1 SGDLS, CDR2 YYNGEE. The CDR3 runs to 16 residues. The CDR3 DNA is TGTGCCAGCAGCGTAGGACTAGCGGGGAACACCGGGGAGCTGTTTTTT. Residues: CASSVGLAGNTGELFF.

This clonotype was seen many times. CDR3 loop: CASSRPRDRPSSGANVLTF. CDR3 nucleotide sequence: TGCGCCAGCAGCCGTCCACGGGACAGGCCGAGCTCTGGGGCCAACGTCCTGACTTTC. The chain has TRBV5-1 and TRBJ2-6; 8 bases line up with TRBD1. Germline V lookup: CDR1 SGHRS, CDR2 YFSETQ. The CDR3 totals 19 residues. V shed 4 bases and J 0 bases; nucleotides not matched to a gene: 12. Supplemented by reference TRBV5-1 and TRBJ2-6, the full variable domain reads KAGVTQTPRYLIKTRGQQVTLSCSPISGHRSVSWYQQTPGQGLQFLFEYFSETQRNKGNFPGRFSGRQFSNSRSEMNVSTLELGDSALYLCASSRPRDRPSSGANVLTFGAGSRLTVL.

This clonotype occurred many times. The rearrangement joins TRBV12-3 or TRBV12-4 to TRBJ2-2, with a tentative D call TRBD2 (6 bases). V was shortened by 6 bases and J by 4 bases, with 15 bases between the two germline ends. The CDR3 is 15 amino acids. Written as DNA, the CDR3 is TGTGCCAGCAGCCGGGACTTCTACGCCACCGGGGAGCTGTTTTTT. It yields the protein CASSRDFYATGELFF.

V usage is TRBV6-1 and J usage is TRBJ1-5, with D maybe TRBD1 (5 bases). V lost 0 bases and J 2 bases, leaving 20 bases between the germline ends. CDR1 and CDR2 (germline): MNHNS, SASEGT. The CDR3 has 19 amino acids. In nucleotides, the CDR3 is TGTGCCAGCAGTGAAGCGCTTCCTTGGGGCACGAGGGGCAATCAGCCCCAGCATTTT. Its translation is CASSEALPWGTRGNQPQHF.

This clonotype came up many times. The J gene is TRBJ1-2, the V gene TRBV14; D call uncertain. The CDR3 has 16 amino acids. The ends were cut back, 2 bases at V and 0 bases at J, with 13 bases in the middle. CDR1 is SGHDN and CDR2 is FVKESK in the germline V gene. This CDR3 reads CASSQTVASANYGYTF. CDR3 in DNA: TGTGCCAGCAGCCAAACTGTGGCCAGCGCTAACTATGGCTACACCTTC.

In its sample, this clonotype was seen many times. The chain is built from TRBV28 and TRBJ2-7; tentative D call: TRBD2 (6 bases). V was pared by 2 bases and J by 3 bases, with 14 bases between. Germline lookup yields CDR1 MDHEN and CDR2 SYDVKM. The CDR3 has 15 amino acids. The CDR3 nucleotides are TGTGCCAGCAGTTTAAGAGGTTCGGGGGTCTACGAGCAGTACTTC. It encodes CASSLRGSGVYEQYF.

The chain couples TRBV5-1 to TRBJ2-5; tentatively, D is TRBD1 or TRBD2 (5 bases each). Germline V CDR1 and CDR2: SGHRS, YFSETQ. Trimming took off 4 bases at V and 1 base at J, with 17 bases between the two ends. CDR3 length: 16 residues. CDR3 residues: CASSQGTVTLQETQYF. CDR3 DNA: TGCGCCAGCAGCCAAGGGACGGTAACCCTCCAAGAGACCCAGTACTTC.

V gene TRBV5-1 combines with J gene TRBJ2-3; possibly TRBD1 for D (6 bases). V was shortened by 1 base and J by 4 bases, with 22 bases between the two germline ends. The CDR3 has 18 amino acids. From germline, CDR1 is SGHRS and CDR2 YFSETQ. The CDR3 coding sequence is TGCGCCAGCAGCTTGATTCCTGGGGGCCTTCGGGATGCAGATACGCAGTATTTT. It yields the protein CASSLIPGGLRDADTQYF. Full variable domain (rest looked up from reference TRBV5-1 and TRBJ2-3): KAGVTQTPRYLIKTRGQQVTLSCSPISGHRSVSWYQQTPGQGLQFLFEYFSETQRNKGNFPGRFSGRQFSNSRSEMNVSTLELGDSALYLCASSLIPGGLRDADTQYFGPGTRLTVL.

The sample holds a few counts of this clonotype. This chain joins TRBV12-5 and TRBJ2-7, with D unclear. Germline V lookup: CDR1 LGHNT, CDR2 FRNRAP. The CDR3 length is 12 residues. V dropped 4 bases and J dropped 3 bases, with 7 bases sitting between them. The CDR3 nucleotides are TGTGCTAGTGGTTCGATCATCTACGAGCAGTACTTC. This translates into CASGSIIYEQYF. Full variable domain (rest looked up from reference TRBV12-5 and TRBJ2-7): DARVTQTPRHKVTEMGQEVTMRCQPILGHNTVFWYRQTMMQGLELLAYFRNRAPLDDSGMPKDRFSAEMPDATLATLKIQPSEPRDSAVYFCASGSIIYEQYFGPGTRLTVT.

This clonotype was found a few times. The chain employs TRBV27 and TRBJ2-1; TRBD2 matches at 7 bases. The V and J ends lost 3 bases and 4 bases, in that order; junction bases with no gene match: 9. The V gene's germline CDR1 is MNHEY and CDR2 SMNVEV (reference sequence). CDR3 length: 16 amino acids. The CDR3 spells CASSLAWASGYNEQFF. The CDR3 DNA sequence: TGTGCCAGCAGTTTGGCCTGGGCTAGCGGTTACAATGAGCAGTTCTTC.

In its sample, this clonotype was seen many times. This chain uses TRBV29-1 with TRBJ1-1; D possibly corresponds to TRBD1 (5 bases). CDR1 SQVTM and CDR2 ANQGSEA come from the germline V gene. Trimming cost V 5 bases and J 1 base, with 11 bases left between them. This CDR3 spans 13 amino acids. The chain's CDR3 is CSVMDMANTEAFF. CDR3 nucleotide sequence: TGCAGCGTTATGGACATGGCGAACACTGAAGCTTTCTTT.

This clonotype was seen a few times. The genes are TRBV5-6 and TRBJ1-6; maybe TRBD1 (5 bases). Germline loops: CDR1 SGHDT, CDR2 YYEEEE. This CDR3 comprises 15 residues. Trimming removed 4 bases at V and 8 bases at J, with 16 bases between. Here the CDR3 reads CASSKRLSRDSPLHF. The CDR3 DNA reads as TGTGCCAGCAGCAAGAGGTTATCCAGGGATTCACCCCTCCACTTT.